A single sample is the source of the 22 T cell receptor beta chains below, sequenced in a study of STAT5B mutations in CD4+ large granular lymphocyte leukemia. Repertoires were generated with immunoSEQ multiplex PCR, while TCRdb's copy carries only in-frame clones and drops some. Among tens of thousands of clones listed, about 86% were seen once. The sequencing input was CD4+ T cells from blood buffy coats. The receptors shown here come from a human donor in good health.

The genes are TRBV5-1 and TRBJ1-6, with a possible D match to TRBD1 (5 bases). Per germline, CDR1 SGHRS and CDR2 YFSETQ. The CDR3 runs 14 residues. Trimming removed 4 bases from V and 7 bases from J, with 12 bases in between. CDR3 in DNA: TGCGCCAGCAGCGGAGGGACGGTGAATTCACCCCTCCACTTT. Its translation is CASSGGTVNSPLHF.

The gene calls are TRBV2 and TRBJ2-7; the match to TRBD1 covers 11 bases. CDR3 length equals 16 residues. The J segment lost 2 bases and the V segment lost 5 bases, leaving 8 bases of the junction unmatched. The V gene's germline CDR1 is SNHLY and CDR2 FYNNEI. The CDR3 DNA reads as TGTGCCAGCAGTCAATATAAGGGACAGGGGGCCTACGAGCAGTACTTC. Residues: CASSQYKGQGAYEQYF. The full variable domain, its missing parts supplied by reference TRBV2 and TRBJ2-7, is EPEVTQTPSHQVTQMGQEVILRCVPISNHLYFYWYRQILGQKVEFLVSFYNNEISEKSEIFDDQFSVERPDGSNFTLKIRSTKLEDSAMYFCASSQYKGQGAYEQYFGPGTRLTVT.

J is TRBJ2-2 and V is TRBV11-3; TRBD1 aligns across 11 bases. The CDR3 is 15 residues long. Looked up from germline, CDR1 is SGHNT and CDR2 is YENEEA. J gave up 6 bases and V 1 base, and 1 base lay outside the gene matches. Written as DNA, the CDR3 is TGTGCCAGCAGCTTAGGGGGACAGGGGGCCGGGGAGCTGTTTTTT. Protein: CASSLGGQGAGELFF.

The rearrangement links TRBV6-1 to TRBJ2-7; a weak D match, TRBD1 (6 bases). The CDR3 length is 15 residues. The germline V gene encodes CDR1 MNHNS and CDR2 SASEGT. Trimming removed 7 bases at V and 0 bases at J, with 16 bases between. Here the CDR3 DNA reads TGTGCCAGCATCTTTGGGGGCGCGGGCTCCTACGAGCAGTACTTC. Protein sequence: CASIFGGAGSYEQYF.

This clone was detected only once. The V and J genes are TRBV28 and TRBJ1-2; 7 bases are a match to TRBD1. The J segment lost 3 bases and the V segment lost 10 bases, leaving 11 bases of the junction unmatched. The germline CDR1 and CDR2 sequences are MDHEN and SYDVKM. This CDR3 has 14 residues. CDR3 sequence: CATRQGEEHYGYTF. The CDR3 nucleotides read TGTGCCACCCGACAGGGCGAGGAGCACTATGGCTACACCTTC.

The rearrangement uses TRBV5-1 and TRBJ2-3; unclear D gene. V gave up 1 base and J gave up 5 bases, with 11 bases separating them. There are 14 residues in the CDR3. The V gene's germline CDR1 is SGHRS and CDR2 YFSETQ. The CDR3 spells CASSLRASEDTQYF. The CDR3 region has the DNA TGCGCCAGCAGCTTGAGAGCTTCAGAAGATACGCAGTATTTT.

V is TRBV7-2 and J is TRBJ1-1, with a possible D match to TRBD1 (5 bases). The V end was cut by 1 base, the J end by 11 bases, with 17 bases between. The CDR3 has 14 residues. Per germline, CDR1 SGHTA and CDR2 FQGNSA. The CDR3 loop is CASSLVLRGAVAFF. For the CDR3, the DNA is TGTGCCAGCAGCTTAGTTTTGCGAGGGGCTGTGGCTTTCTTT.

The CDR3 here is CASTEGQSNEKLFF. The CDR3 DNA follows: TGTGCCAGCACCGAGGGACAGTCTAATGAAAAACTGTTTTTT. The genes are TRBV28 and TRBJ1-4; TRBD1 aligns across 7 bases. CDR3 size: 14 residues. V was clipped by 7 bases and J by 3 bases; unmatched bases: 5. In germline, CDR1 is MDHEN, CDR2 SYDVKM. Supplemented by reference TRBV28 and TRBJ1-4, the full variable domain reads DVKVTQSSRYLVKRTGEKVFLECVQDMDHENMFWYRQDPGLGLRLIYFSYDVKMKEKGDIPEGYSVSREKKERFSLILESASTNQTSMYLCASTEGQSNEKLFFGSGTQLSVL.

The chain has TRBV9 and TRBJ2-3, with TRBD1 matching 10 bases. The germline V gene has CDR1 SGDLS and CDR2 YYNGEE. There are 16 residues in the CDR3. Trimming removed 3 bases from V and 2 bases from J; junction bases left unmatched: 6. The CDR3 DNA follows: TGTGCCAGCAGCGACTGGACAGGGGGGGACACAGATACGCAGTATTTT. This translates into CASSDWTGGDTDTQYF.

The rearrangement uses TRBV6-5 and TRBJ2-5; D ambiguous. The CDR3 loop spans 12 amino acids. V was shortened by 6 bases and J by 3 bases, with 8 bases between the two germline ends. Per the germline V gene, CDR1 is MNHEY and CDR2 is SVGAGI. The CDR3: CASSRPKETQYF. In DNA form, the CDR3 reads TGTGCCAGCAGCCGGCCCAAAGAGACCCAGTACTTC.

This clone turned up a few times. The rearrangement links TRBV25-1 to TRBJ2-7; D is possibly TRBD2 (5 bases). Between the trimmed V and J ends, which lost 2 bases and 3 bases, there was a span of 14 bases. Germline CDR1 is MGHDK and CDR2 is SYGVNS. The CDR3 length is 15 residues. CDR3 sequence (DNA): TGTGCCAGCAGTGAAGGAGGAACGGGGAGCTACGAGCAGTACTTC. Protein product: CASSEGGTGSYEQYF.

The chain joins TRBV29-1 to TRBJ1-1; no definite D call. The germline V and J ends were trimmed by 3 bases and 13 bases, with 21 bases remaining between them. The CDR3 consists of 13 residues. Germline-derived CDR1 and CDR2 are SQVTM and ANQGSEA. In nucleotides, the CDR3 is TGCAGCGTTGAGGCGATCTGGGTAGGGAACCGTTTCTTT. As protein: CSVEAIWVGNRFF.

J is TRBJ1-4 and V is TRBV29-1; D call uncertain. CDR3 length: 10 amino acids. Trimming cost V 5 bases and J 5 bases, with 3 bases left between them. Germline V gene data show CDR1 as SQVTM and CDR2 as ANQGSEA. This chain's CDR3 is CSVRNEKLFF. The CDR3 DNA is TGCAGCGTTAGAAATGAAAAACTGTTTTTT. Complete variable domain (other parts from reference TRBV29-1 and TRBJ1-4): SAVISQKPSRDICQRGTSLTIQCQVDSQVTMMFWYRQQPGQSLTLIATANQGSEATYESGFVIDKFPISRPNLTFSTLTVSNMSPEDSSIYLCSVRNEKLFFGSGTQLSVL.

The rearrangement links TRBV19 to TRBJ2-6; D gene unclear. This CDR3 has 15 amino acids. V lost 9 bases, J lost 2 bases, and 14 bases lay in between. Germline-derived CDR1 and CDR2 are LNHDA and SQIVND (reference sequence). In DNA form, the CDR3 reads TGTGCCAGCTCAGGTGGGGTACCTGGGGCCAACGTCCTGACTTTC. As protein: CASSGGVPGANVLTF.

This CDR3 reads CASSTVKGSYNEQFF. CDR3 bases: TGTGCCAGCAGCACCGTCAAAGGCTCCTACAATGAGCAGTTCTTC. The chain carries TRBV11-2 and TRBJ2-1, with D unclear. V dropped 5 bases and J dropped 0 bases, with 11 bases sitting between them. The CDR3 is 15 residues long. Germline V gives CDR1 SGHAT, CDR2 FQNNGV.

This chain joins TRBV11-3 and TRBJ1-1, with no clear D. The ends were cut back, 5 bases at V and 1 base at J, with 14 bases in the middle. This CDR3 region has 15 residues. Germline CDR1 reads SGHNT; CDR2 reads YENEEA. The DNA for the CDR3 is TGTGCCAGCAGCCCCACCCGATTTGGGAACACTGAAGCTTTCTTT. Translation: CASSPTRFGNTEAFF.

The V gene is TRBV9, the J gene TRBJ2-7; TRBD2 matches at 8 bases. Trimming cost V 7 bases and J 0 bases; bases outside gene matches: 6. The CDR3 sequence is 14 residues long. CDR1 SGDLS and CDR2 YYNGEE come from the germline V gene. The CDR3 spells CASASGTSSYEQYF. The CDR3 DNA follows: TGTGCCAGCGCATCGGGGACTAGCTCCTACGAGCAGTACTTC.

The chain has TRBV6-6 and TRBJ2-4, with D possibly being TRBD2 (5 bases). Germline CDR1 and CDR2: MNHNY and SVGAGI (reference sequence). Between the trimmed V and J ends, which lost 5 bases and 7 bases, there was a span of 9 bases. The CDR3 runs 12 residues. The CDR3 is CASSPDSNIQYF. In DNA form, the CDR3 reads TGTGCCAGCAGTCCGGACTCGAACATTCAGTACTTC.

The rearrangement uses TRBV5-6 and TRBJ2-5; 9 nucleotides agree with TRBD1. V gave up 6 bases and J gave up 4 bases; unmatched junction bases: 7. Germline values: CDR1 SGHDT, CDR2 YYEEEE. The CDR3 loop spans 14 amino acids. The DNA of the CDR3 is TGTGCCAGCACTTCAACAGGGGGCCGAGAGACCCAGTACTTC. Residues: CASTSTGGRETQYF.

The V call is TRBV5-8, the J call TRBJ1-1, with a tentative D call TRBD1 (5 bases). There are 20 residues in the CDR3. CDR1 SGHTS and CDR2 YDEGEE come from the germline V gene. V dropped 0 bases and J dropped 4 bases, with 28 bases sitting between them. DNA of the CDR3: TGTGCCAGCAGCTTGGAAACAGTGCCAGGGAGGATGAAGCTTGGCACTGAAGCTTTCTTT. Amino acids: CASSLETVPGRMKLGTEAFF.

The rearrangement links TRBV19 to TRBJ1-1, with D maybe TRBD1 (5 bases). This CDR3 comprises 13 residues. Trimming took 10 bases from V and 1 from J, leaving 13 bases between them. Germline loops: CDR1 LNHDA, CDR2 SQIVND (reference sequence). The CDR3 DNA reads TGTGCCACACAGGACATGTGGAACACTGAAGCTTTCTTT. As protein: CATQDMWNTEAFF.

This chain uses TRBV16 with TRBJ1-2, with D perhaps TRBD1 (5 bases). V was trimmed by 0 bases and J by 6 bases, leaving 11 bases between them. This CDR3 region has 14 residues. The V gene's germline CDR1 is KGHSY and CDR2 FQNENV. The CDR3 region has the DNA TGTGCCAGCAGCCAATCTGTTGCGGGGGATGGCTACACCTTC. Its translation: CASSQSVAGDGYTF.